This T cell receptor (beta chain) is from a study of blood T cell repertoires in COVID-19. Sequenced by immunoSEQ multiplex PCR; TCRdb stores in-frame clones only, minus some. The table includes 250,000 to 350,000 clones, more than 80% detected once. Patients of the Seattle cohort, enrolled during active infection, were followed longitudinally. The CDR3 covers 15 residues. The ends were cut back, 6 bases at V and 2 bases at J, with 16 bases in the middle. The germline V gene encodes CDR1 MNHEY and CDR2 SMNVEV (reference sequence). This sequence originates from a woman aged 30 to 39 with COVID-19, enrolled during active disease. The sample was peripheral blood. The V gene is TRBV27, the J gene TRBJ1-1; D is undetermined. The CDR3 region has the DNA TGTGCCAGCAGGGGTAAACCGGGATTTAACACTGAAGCTTTCTTT. Translating it yields CASRGKPGFNTEAFF.